This TCR beta chain was observed in a study of blood T cell repertoires in COVID-19. This clone appeared a single time. V shed 0 bases, J shed 4 bases, and the junction held 6 bases outside the gene matches. CDR1 is SGDLS, CDR2 YYNGEE, per germline. The CDR3 is 16 residues long. Some clones are missing from TCRdb's copy, which holds only in-frame ones; the method was immunoSEQ multiplex PCR. The table shows some 170,000 clones, with 87% occurring only once. Sequenced: peripheral blood. The chain recombines TRBV9 with TRBJ1-1, with 10 bases that match TRBD1. The sequence was obtained from a woman aged 70-85 years with COVID-19, enrolled during active disease. The CDR3 reads CASSVAAGTGVTEAFF. The CDR3, as DNA: TGTGCCAGCAGCGTAGCGGCCGGGACAGGGGTCACTGAAGCTTTCTTT.